This TCR beta chain is from a study of T-cell reconstitution after alpha-beta-depleted transplantation in children. Ten or more counts support this clonotype. Its target is not known. Study-level results: From newly produced T cells came most of the T-cell counts and diversity one year after transplant. After transplant, at about two months, alpha-beta T cells were reportedly derived from several hundred expanded graft clones.

TCRbeta library construction was performed incorporating unique molecular identifiers. TCRdb called the PCR reads again in MiXCR, with one record for every CDR3 protein. This table has about 17,000 distinct CDR3 sequences, approximately 13% appearing once. The germline V and J ends were trimmed by 5 bases and 4 bases, with 14 bases remaining between them. Germline V CDR1 and CDR2: SEHNR, FQNEAQ (reference sequence). The CDR3 loop spans 14 amino acids. This chain uses TRBV7-9 with TRBJ1-2; no firm D call. The origin of this receptor is a boy younger than two who had a stem cell transplant for Wiskott-Aldrich syndrome, so the T cells may come from the graft donor. The sequencing here drew on PBMCs, mostly from graft donor cells, taken 180 days after TCRalphabeta/CD19-depleted stem cell transplant. The CDR3 is CASSRPAPTYGYTF. DNA for the CDR3: TGTGCCAGCAGCCGGCCAGCTCCCACCTATGGCTACACCTTC. Full variable domain (missing parts from reference TRBV7-9 and TRBJ1-2): DTGVSQNPRHKITKRGQNVTFRCDPISEHNRLYWYRQTLGQGPEFLTYFQNEAQLEKSRLLSDRFSAERPKGSFSTLEIQRTEQGDSAMYLCASSRPAPTYGYTFGSGTRLTVV.